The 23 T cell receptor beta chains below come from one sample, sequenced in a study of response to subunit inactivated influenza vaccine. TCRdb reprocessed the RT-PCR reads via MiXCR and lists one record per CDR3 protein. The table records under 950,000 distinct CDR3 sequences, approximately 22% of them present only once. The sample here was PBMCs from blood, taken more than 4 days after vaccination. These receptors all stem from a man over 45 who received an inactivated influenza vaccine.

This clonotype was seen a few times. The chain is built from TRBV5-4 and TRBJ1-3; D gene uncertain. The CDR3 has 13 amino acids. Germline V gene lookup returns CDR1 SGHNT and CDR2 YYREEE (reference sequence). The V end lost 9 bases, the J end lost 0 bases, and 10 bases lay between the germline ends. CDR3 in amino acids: CATRRDSGNTIYF. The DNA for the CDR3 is TGTGCCACCCGCAGAGACTCTGGAAACACCATATATTTT.

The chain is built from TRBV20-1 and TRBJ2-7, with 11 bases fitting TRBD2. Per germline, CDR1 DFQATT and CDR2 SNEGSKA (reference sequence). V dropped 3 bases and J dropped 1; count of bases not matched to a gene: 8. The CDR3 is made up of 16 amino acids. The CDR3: CSASWDLAGGSYEQYF. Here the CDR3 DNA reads TGCAGTGCTAGTTGGGACCTAGCGGGGGGATCCTACGAGCAGTACTTC.

The CDR3 loop reads CASTSSALRSTDTQYF. DNA of the CDR3: TGTGCCAGCACCTCCTCGGCTCTCCGGTCCACAGATACGCAGTATTTT. The rearrangement joins TRBV5-6 to TRBJ2-3; D is unresolved. CDR3 length: 16 amino acids. The V end lost 6 bases, the J end lost 2 bases, and 19 bases lay between the germline ends. Looked up from germline, CDR1 is SGHDT and CDR2 is YYEEEE.

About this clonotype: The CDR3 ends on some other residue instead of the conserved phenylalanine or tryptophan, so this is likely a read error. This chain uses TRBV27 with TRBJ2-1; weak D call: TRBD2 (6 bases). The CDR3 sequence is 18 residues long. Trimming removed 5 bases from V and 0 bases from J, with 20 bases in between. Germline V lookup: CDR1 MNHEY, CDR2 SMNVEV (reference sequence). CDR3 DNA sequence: TGTGCCAGCAGTCCCCTCTGGTCGGGGGTCAGCTCCTACAATGAGCAGTTCTCC. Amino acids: CASSPLWSGVSSYNEQFS.

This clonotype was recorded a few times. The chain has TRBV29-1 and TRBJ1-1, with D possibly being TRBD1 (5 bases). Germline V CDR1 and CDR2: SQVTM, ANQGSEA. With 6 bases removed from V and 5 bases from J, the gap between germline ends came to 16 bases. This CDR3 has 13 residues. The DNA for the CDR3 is TGCAGCGTAGCCCTCAGGGTAGGGACTGAAGCTTTCTTT. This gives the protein CSVALRVGTEAFF.

The CDR3 bases are TGTGCCAGCACAGAGGGGATAGGGGACACAGATACGCAGTATTTT. Its protein is CASTEGIGDTDTQYF. The V and J genes are TRBV2 and TRBJ2-3; tentatively, D is TRBD1 or TRBD2 (5 bases each). Between the trimmed V and J ends, which lost 7 bases and 2 bases, there was a span of 16 bases. Germline CDR1 and CDR2: SNHLY and FYNNEI. The CDR3 loop spans 15 amino acids. Full variable domain (missing parts from reference TRBV2 and TRBJ2-3): EPEVTQTPSHQVTQMGQEVILRCVPISNHLYFYWYRQILGQKVEFLVSFYNNEISEKSEIFDDQFSVERPDGSNFTLKIRSTKLEDSAMYFCASTEGIGDTDTQYFGPGTRLTVL.

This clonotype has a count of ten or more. The CDR3 DNA is TGTGCCAGCAGCTTACTCGGGACTGAAGCTTTCTTT. Residues: CASSLLGTEAFF. This chain uses TRBV7-9 with TRBJ1-1; D is unresolved. Germline CDR1 and CDR2: SEHNR and FQNEAQ (reference sequence). Trimming removed 2 bases at V and 5 bases at J, with 6 bases between. This CDR3 is built from 12 residues.

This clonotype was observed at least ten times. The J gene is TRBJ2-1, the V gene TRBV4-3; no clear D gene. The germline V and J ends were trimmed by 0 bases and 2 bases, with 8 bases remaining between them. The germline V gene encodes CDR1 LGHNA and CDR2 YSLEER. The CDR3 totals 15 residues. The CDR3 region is CASSQERSPYNEQFF. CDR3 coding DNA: TGCGCCAGCAGCCAAGAGAGATCACCCTACAATGAGCAGTTCTTC.

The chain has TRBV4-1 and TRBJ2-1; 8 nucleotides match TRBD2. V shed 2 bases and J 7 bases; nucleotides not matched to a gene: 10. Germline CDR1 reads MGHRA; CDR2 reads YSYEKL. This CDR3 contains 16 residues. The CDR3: CASSQFQAGTRNEQFF. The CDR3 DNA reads TGCGCCAGCAGCCAATTTCAAGCGGGGACTAGAAATGAGCAGTTCTTC.

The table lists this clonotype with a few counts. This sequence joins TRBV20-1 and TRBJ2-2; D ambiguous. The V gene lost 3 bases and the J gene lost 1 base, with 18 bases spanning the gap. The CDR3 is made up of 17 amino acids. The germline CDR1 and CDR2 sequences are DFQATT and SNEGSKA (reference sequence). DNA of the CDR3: TGCAGTGCTAGCGCTGAGGAACCGATATTGAACACCGGGGAGCTGTTTTTT. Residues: CSASAEEPILNTGELFF.

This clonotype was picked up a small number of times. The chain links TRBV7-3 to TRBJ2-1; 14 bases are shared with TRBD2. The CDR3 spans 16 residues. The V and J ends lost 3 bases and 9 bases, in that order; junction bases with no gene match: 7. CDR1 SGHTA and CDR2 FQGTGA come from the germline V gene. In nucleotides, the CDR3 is TGTGCCAGCAGCTTCGCCGGGACTAGCGGGGGCAGTGAGCAGTTCTTC. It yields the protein CASSFAGTSGGSEQFF.

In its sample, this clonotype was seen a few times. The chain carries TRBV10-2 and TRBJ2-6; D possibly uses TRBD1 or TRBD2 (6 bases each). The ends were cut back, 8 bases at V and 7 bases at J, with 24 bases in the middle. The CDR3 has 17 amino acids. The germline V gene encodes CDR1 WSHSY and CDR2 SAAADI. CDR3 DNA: TGCGCCAGCGGCGGGACATCTCACACTCTGTTTGCCAACGTCCTGACTTTC. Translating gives CASGGTSHTLFANVLTF.

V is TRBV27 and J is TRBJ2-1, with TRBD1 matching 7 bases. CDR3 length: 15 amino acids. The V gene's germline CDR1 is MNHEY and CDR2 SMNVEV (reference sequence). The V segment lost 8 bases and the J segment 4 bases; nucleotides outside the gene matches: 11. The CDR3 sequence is CASGTPGTVYNEQFF. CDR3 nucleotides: TGTGCCAGCGGGACCCCCGGGACAGTTTACAATGAGCAGTTCTTC.

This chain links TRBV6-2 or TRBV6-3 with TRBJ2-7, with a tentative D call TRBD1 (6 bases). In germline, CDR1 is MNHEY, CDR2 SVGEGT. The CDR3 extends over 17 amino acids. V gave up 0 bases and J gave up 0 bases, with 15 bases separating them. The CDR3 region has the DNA TGTGCCAGCAGTTACTCGACGCGGAGCAGGGGCTCCTACGAGCAGTACTTC. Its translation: CASSYSTRSRGSYEQYF.

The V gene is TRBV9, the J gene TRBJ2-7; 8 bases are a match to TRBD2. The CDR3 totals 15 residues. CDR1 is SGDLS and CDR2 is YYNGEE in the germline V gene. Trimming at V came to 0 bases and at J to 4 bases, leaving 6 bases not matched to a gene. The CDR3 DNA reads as TGTGCCAGCAGCGTAGAGGCGGGAGGAGTATACGAGCAGTACTTC. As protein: CASSVEAGGVYEQYF.

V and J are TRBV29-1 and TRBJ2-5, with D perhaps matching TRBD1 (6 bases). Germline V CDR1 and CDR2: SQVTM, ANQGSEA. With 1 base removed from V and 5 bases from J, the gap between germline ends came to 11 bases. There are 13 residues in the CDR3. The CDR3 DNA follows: TGCAGCGTTGAAGGGGGGCATCAGGAGACCCAGTACTTC. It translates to CSVEGGHQETQYF.

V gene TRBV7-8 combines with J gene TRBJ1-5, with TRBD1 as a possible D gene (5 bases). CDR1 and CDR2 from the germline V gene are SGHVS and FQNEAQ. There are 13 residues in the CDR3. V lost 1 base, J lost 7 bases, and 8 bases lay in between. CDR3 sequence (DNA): TGTGCCAGCAGCTTAGAGGGGTGGCAGCCCCAGCATTTT. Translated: CASSLEGWQPQHF.

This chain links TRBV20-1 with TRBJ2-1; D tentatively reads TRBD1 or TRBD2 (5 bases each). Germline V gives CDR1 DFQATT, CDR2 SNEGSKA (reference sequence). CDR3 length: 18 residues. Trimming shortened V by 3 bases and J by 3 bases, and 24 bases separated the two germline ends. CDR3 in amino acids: CSASPYFTGTPSYNEQFF. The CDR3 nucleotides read TGCAGTGCTAGTCCGTACTTCACCGGGACGCCTAGCTACAATGAGCAGTTCTTC.

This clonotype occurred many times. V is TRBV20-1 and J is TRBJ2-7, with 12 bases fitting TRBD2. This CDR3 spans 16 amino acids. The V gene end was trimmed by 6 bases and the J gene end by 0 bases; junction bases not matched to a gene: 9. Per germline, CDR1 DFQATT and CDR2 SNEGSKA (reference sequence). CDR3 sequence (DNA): TGCAGTGCGCCGAGCGCTAGCGGGAGGGCCTCCTACGAGCAGTACTTC. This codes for CSAPSASGRASYEQYF.

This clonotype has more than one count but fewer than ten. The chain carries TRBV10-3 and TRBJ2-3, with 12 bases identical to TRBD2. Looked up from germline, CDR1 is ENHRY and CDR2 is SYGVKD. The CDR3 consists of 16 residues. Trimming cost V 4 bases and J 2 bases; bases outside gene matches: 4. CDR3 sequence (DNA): TGTGCCATCAGTGCTACTAGCGGGGGGAACACAGATACGCAGTATTTT. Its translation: CAISATSGGNTDTQYF.

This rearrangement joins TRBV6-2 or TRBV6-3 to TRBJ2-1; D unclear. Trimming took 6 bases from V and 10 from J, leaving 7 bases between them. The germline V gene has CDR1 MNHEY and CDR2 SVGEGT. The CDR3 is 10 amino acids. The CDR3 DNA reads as TGTGCCAGCAGAGGGCCAGAGCAGTTCTTC. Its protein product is CASRGPEQFF.

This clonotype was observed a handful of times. In nucleotides, the CDR3 is TGTGCCAGCAGTCTCAGGAGAGTCACCGGGGAGCTGTTTTTT. Translation: CASSLRRVTGELFF. The chain is built from TRBV6-1 and TRBJ2-2, with no clear D. The CDR3 contains 14 residues. The germline gives CDR1 MNHNS, CDR2 SASEGT. V was pared by 5 bases and J by 4 bases, with 11 bases between.

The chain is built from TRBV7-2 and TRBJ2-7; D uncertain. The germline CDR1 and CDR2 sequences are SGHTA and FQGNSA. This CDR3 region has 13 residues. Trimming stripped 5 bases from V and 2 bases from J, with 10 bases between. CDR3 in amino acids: CASSPKPTYEQYF. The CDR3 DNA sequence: TGTGCCAGCAGCCCTAAACCAACCTACGAGCAGTACTTC.